The 6 T cell receptor beta chains in this list originate from one sample, sequenced in a study of cytomegalovirus exposure and HLA in healthy donors. PCR used 60 Vbeta primers and 13 Jbeta primers. The assay was immunoSEQ multiplex PCR, and TCRdb's table has in-frame clones only and misses some. The sample has some 130,000 clones, roughly 79% seen once. Sequences were obtained from PBMCs. These receptors originate from a woman in her forties or fifties in good health and CMV-seronegative.

The chain recombines TRBV7-2 with TRBJ2-2, with a weak D call TRBD2 (5 bases). The germline V and J ends were trimmed by 2 bases and 7 bases, with 11 bases remaining between them. Germline V gene data show CDR1 as SGHTA and CDR2 as FQGNSA. The CDR3 loop spans 14 amino acids. CDR3 protein: CASSLRRASGELFF. The CDR3 region has the DNA TGTGCCAGCAGCTTAAGGCGGGCTAGCGGGGAGCTGTTTTTT.

J is TRBJ2-7 and V is TRBV27, with 14 bases identical to TRBD2. Germline V gene lookup returns CDR1 MNHEY and CDR2 SMNVEV (reference sequence). The CDR3 runs 14 residues. J lost 6 bases, V lost 6 bases, and 4 bases had no gene match. The CDR3 DNA follows: TGTGCCAGCAGGCCGGGACTAGCGGGAGTCGAGCAGTACTTC. It specifies CASRPGLAGVEQYF.

This chain joins TRBV27 and TRBJ1-1; 7 nucleotides line up with TRBD1. Germline V gives CDR1 MNHEY, CDR2 SMNVEV (reference sequence). The CDR3 sequence is 14 residues long. The ends lost 6 bases at V and 3 bases at J; junction bases unmatched: 7. In DNA, the CDR3 is TGTGCCAGCAGCAAGGACAGGTTAGACACTGAAGCTTTCTTT. It is translated as CASSKDRLDTEAFF.

This clone was detected once. V usage is TRBV9 and J usage is TRBJ1-2, with D possibly being TRBD1 (5 bases). This CDR3 has 14 amino acids. Germline values: CDR1 SGDLS, CDR2 YYNGEE. Trimming removed 4 bases at V and 4 bases at J, with 14 bases between. The CDR3 spells CASSPRDSFYGYTF. As DNA, the CDR3 is TGTGCCAGCAGCCCTCGGGACTCCTTCTATGGCTACACCTTC.

This chain joins TRBV10-3 and TRBJ2-3; D is possibly TRBD2 (6 bases). V shed 5 bases and J shed 7 bases, with 16 bases lying between them. The germline V gene has CDR1 ENHRY and CDR2 SYGVKD. The CDR3 length is 14 residues. DNA for the CDR3: TGTGCCATCAGTCTAGCGAACACGGGGTATACGCAGTATTTT. The encoded protein is CAISLANTGYTQYF.

V usage is TRBV5-4 and J usage is TRBJ2-7, with TRBD2 matching over 9 bases. Losses at the gene ends were 2 bases for V and 5 bases for J; bases not matched to a gene: 14. CDR1 and CDR2 from the germline V gene are SGHNT and YYREEE (reference sequence). The CDR3 totals 17 residues. For the CDR3, the DNA is TGTGCCAGCAGCTTTTTTGGCGGGAGGGCCTTGGCTAACGAGCAGTACTTC. Its protein product is CASSFFGGRALANEQYF.